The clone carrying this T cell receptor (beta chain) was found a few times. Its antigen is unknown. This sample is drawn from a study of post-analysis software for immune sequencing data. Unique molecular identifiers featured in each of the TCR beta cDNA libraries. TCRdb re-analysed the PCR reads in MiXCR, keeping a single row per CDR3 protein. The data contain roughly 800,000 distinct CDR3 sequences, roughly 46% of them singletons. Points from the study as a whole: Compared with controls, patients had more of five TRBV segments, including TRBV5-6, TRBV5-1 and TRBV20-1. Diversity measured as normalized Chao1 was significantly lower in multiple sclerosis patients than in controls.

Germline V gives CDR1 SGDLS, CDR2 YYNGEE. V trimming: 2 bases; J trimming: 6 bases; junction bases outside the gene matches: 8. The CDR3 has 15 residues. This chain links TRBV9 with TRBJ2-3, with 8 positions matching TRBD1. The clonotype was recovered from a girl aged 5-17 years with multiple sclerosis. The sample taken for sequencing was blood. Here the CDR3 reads CASSVGQGFGDTQYF. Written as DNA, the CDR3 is TGTGCCAGCAGCGTCGGACAGGGTTTCGGGGATACGCAGTATTTT.